The 24 T cell receptor beta chains below come from one sample, sequenced in a study of blood T cell repertoires in COVID-19. The repertoire was sequenced with immunoSEQ multiplex PCR; TCRdb's copy has only in-frame clones and lacks some. Of under 400,000 clones in the sample, approximately 89% were seen once. Input material: peripheral blood. These TCRs come from a woman in her sixties or seventies with COVID-19, enrolled during active disease.

The chain has TRBV7-3 and TRBJ1-1; D is ambiguous. V was clipped by 5 bases and J by 5 bases, with 12 bases between them. This CDR3 has 13 residues. The V gene's germline CDR1 is SGHTA and CDR2 FQGTGA. CDR3 protein: CASSPPGRTEAFF. Here the CDR3 DNA reads TGTGCCAGCAGCCCCCCCGGTCGGACTGAAGCTTTCTTT.

V is TRBV9 and J is TRBJ2-3, with D maybe TRBD2 (6 bases). The V end lost 0 bases, the J end lost 0 bases, and 14 bases lay between the germline ends. The CDR3 runs to 17 residues. The germline V gene encodes CDR1 SGDLS and CDR2 YYNGEE. This CDR3 reads CASSVEFGGPSTDTQYF. CDR3 DNA sequence: TGTGCCAGCAGCGTAGAGTTCGGGGGACCTAGCACAGATACGCAGTATTTT.

In regard to this clone: A read error is possible here, since a much larger clone lies one base away. The V gene is TRBV9, the J gene TRBJ2-1; 12 nucleotides line up with TRBD2. The germline V gene has CDR1 SGDLS and CDR2 YYNGEE. The CDR3 is made up of 17 amino acids. The CDR3 sequence is CARSASLAGGVYNEQFF. The DNA of the CDR3 is TGTGCCCGCAGCGCGTCTCTAGCGGGGGGGGTATACAATGAGCAGTTCTTC.

This rearrangement joins TRBV5-4 to TRBJ1-2; D is possibly TRBD1 (6 bases). There are 13 residues in the CDR3. Looked up from germline, CDR1 is SGHNT and CDR2 is YYREEE (reference sequence). V shed 4 bases and J shed 4 bases, with 11 bases lying between them. CDR3 bases: TGTGCCAGCAGCGGACCAGGGGTCTATGGCTACACCTTC. Its translation: CASSGPGVYGYTF.

The rearrangement uses TRBV6-1 and TRBJ1-6; 7 positions agree with TRBD1. CDR1 is MNHNS, CDR2 SASEGT, per germline. This CDR3 spans 19 amino acids. The ends lost 4 bases at V and 5 bases at J; junction bases unmatched: 17. The CDR3 reads CASSGRLGQYTPNNSPLHF. Here the CDR3 DNA reads TGTGCCAGCAGTGGCCGGTTGGGACAGTACACCCCTAATAATTCACCCCTCCACTTT.

This clone appeared once. This chain links TRBV28 with TRBJ2-3; 8 positions match TRBD2. V shed 5 bases, J shed 9 bases, and the junction held 13 bases outside the gene matches. Per the germline V gene, CDR1 is MDHEN and CDR2 is SYDVKM. This CDR3 spans 15 amino acids. The CDR3 is CASSPGGGLAGTQYF. CDR3 sequence (DNA): TGTGCCAGCAGTCCCGGGGGCGGACTAGCAGGCACGCAGTATTTT.

The chain employs TRBV4-2 and TRBJ2-3, with TRBD2 matching over 11 bases. This CDR3 has 16 amino acids. Losses at the gene ends were 4 bases for V and 3 bases for J; bases not matched to a gene: 6. In germline, CDR1 is LGHNA, CDR2 YNFKEQ. CDR3 amino acids: CASSRRLAGLTDTQYF. DNA of the CDR3: TGTGCCAGCAGCCGGAGACTAGCGGGGCTGACAGATACGCAGTATTTT.

This chain links TRBV6-6 with TRBJ1-4, with TRBD1 matching 9 bases. The trim removed 7 bases at V and 8 bases at J, leaving 11 bases unmatched. The CDR3 is 15 amino acids. Looked up from germline, CDR1 is MNHNY and CDR2 is SVGAGI (reference sequence). The CDR3 DNA reads TGTGCCAGCACCCTAGGCGGGACAGGGTCCGAAAAACTGTTTTTT. Its translation: CASTLGGTGSEKLFF.

This sequence joins TRBV9 and TRBJ2-5, with D perhaps TRBD1 (5 bases). The germline V gene encodes CDR1 SGDLS and CDR2 YYNGEE. The V end was cut by 2 bases, the J end by 1 base, with 6 bases between. CDR3 length: 13 amino acids. The CDR3 DNA follows: TGTGCCAGCAGCGTCAGGGCCCAAGAGACCCAGTACTTC. Protein: CASSVRAQETQYF.

The V call is TRBV5-4, the J call TRBJ2-5, with D perhaps TRBD1 (6 bases). Trimming cost V 4 bases and J 1 base, with 20 bases left between them. Germline CDR1 is SGHNT and CDR2 is YYREEE (reference sequence). This CDR3 spans 17 amino acids. The DNA for the CDR3 is TGTGCCAGCAGCCCTATACGGGCCCAGGGGACCCAAGAGACCCAGTACTTC. Its protein is CASSPIRAQGTQETQYF. Full variable domain (missing parts from reference TRBV5-4 and TRBJ2-5): ETGVTQSPTHLIKTRGQQVTLRCSSQSGHNTVSWYQQALGQGPQFIFQYYREEENGRGNFPPRFSGLQFPNYSSELNVNALELDDSALYLCASSPIRAQGTQETQYFGPGTRLLVL.

The rearrangement uses TRBV3-1 (or the pseudogene TRBV3-2) and TRBJ1-1, with TRBD1 matching 8 bases. Germline lookup yields CDR1 LGHDT and CDR2 YNNKEL (reference sequence). The CDR3 loop spans 16 amino acids. Trimming at V came to 1 base and at J to 4 bases, leaving 8 bases not matched to a gene. CDR3 nucleotides: TGTGCCAGCAGCCAAGCCCCAGGGGGCCGGACCACTGAAGCTTTCTTT. Encoded protein: CASSQAPGGRTTEAFF.

V and J are TRBV5-1 and TRBJ2-7; 7 bases agree with TRBD1. J lost 3 bases, V lost 4 bases, and 4 bases had no gene match. Germline loops: CDR1 SGHRS, CDR2 YFSETQ. The CDR3 is 13 amino acids. CDR3 loop: CASSPQGDYEQYF. As DNA, the CDR3 is TGCGCCAGCAGCCCCCAGGGGGACTACGAGCAGTACTTC.

V usage is TRBV5-1 and J usage is TRBJ1-1; TRBD1 is a possible D gene (5 bases). Deletions cut 0 bases from V and 6 bases from J, with 15 bases between. Germline loops: CDR1 SGHRS, CDR2 YFSETQ. This CDR3 is 15 amino acids long. The CDR3: CASSLVGGGSAEAFF. CDR3 coding DNA: TGCGCCAGCAGCTTGGTTGGGGGAGGGTCGGCTGAAGCTTTCTTT.

On this clone: One junction end disagrees with the germline gene, perhaps due to a read error. The CDR3 spells CTSSPTQGGNTIYF. CDR3 coding DNA: TGTACCAGCAGCCCCACCCAGGGCGGAAACACCATATATTTT. This sequence joins TRBV5-4 and TRBJ1-3; D possibly corresponds to TRBD1 (5 bases). Germline V gives CDR1 SGHNT, CDR2 YYREEE (reference sequence). The CDR3 length is 14 residues.

The chain joins TRBV5-1 to TRBJ1-2; perhaps TRBD1 as D (5 bases). Germline CDR1 reads SGHRS; CDR2 reads YFSETQ. V was trimmed by 2 bases and J by 0 bases, leaving 26 bases between them. The CDR3 consists of 20 residues. As DNA, the CDR3 is TGCGCCAGCAGCTTTCAAAGCGACAGTTACTACAGTAGGACTAACTATGGCTACACCTTC. Its protein product is CASSFQSDSYYSRTNYGYTF.

The gene calls are TRBV5-5 and TRBJ1-2, with 9 bases that match TRBD1. In germline, CDR1 is SGHKS, CDR2 YYEKEE (reference sequence). After removal of 2 bases from V and 4 bases from J, the junction contained 6 bases not matched to a gene. The length of the CDR3 is 15 residues. The CDR3 reads CASSFVQGAFYGYTF. The CDR3 DNA reads TGTGCCAGCAGCTTTGTACAGGGGGCATTCTATGGCTACACCTTC.

The chain is built from TRBV6-5 and TRBJ1-6; possibly TRBD1 for D (6 bases). The germline gives CDR1 MNHEY, CDR2 SVGAGI. Deletions cut 6 bases from V and 5 bases from J, with 14 bases between. This CDR3 spans 15 amino acids. CDR3 sequence: CASRGPGGDNSPLHF. The CDR3 region has the DNA TGTGCCAGCAGAGGCCCGGGGGGCGATAATTCACCCCTCCACTTT.

This chain connects TRBV6-5 to TRBJ1-1; D is unclear. The CDR3 is made up of 14 amino acids. V was trimmed by 0 bases and J by 0 bases, leaving 5 bases between them. Per germline, CDR1 MNHEY and CDR2 SVGAGI. CDR3 loop: CASSYSAMNTEAFF. CDR3 coding DNA: TGTGCCAGCAGTTACTCAGCAATGAACACTGAAGCTTTCTTT.

The chain employs TRBV27 and TRBJ1-5; 7 nucleotides agree with TRBD1. Germline V gene data show CDR1 as MNHEY and CDR2 as SMNVEV (reference sequence). The CDR3 spans 15 residues. Trimming removed 5 bases from V and 3 bases from J; junction bases left unmatched: 7. In DNA, the CDR3 is TGTGCCAGCAGTCCGACAGGGCGTCACAATCAGCCCCAGCATTTT. Amino acids: CASSPTGRHNQPQHF.

The chain has TRBV19 and TRBJ1-2, with 8 bases identical to TRBD1. This CDR3 region has 15 residues. Germline loops: CDR1 LNHDA, CDR2 SQIVND (reference sequence). The V gene end was trimmed by 6 bases and the J gene end by 4 bases; junction bases not matched to a gene: 10. The CDR3 DNA follows: TGTGCCAGTAGCCAGAGGACAGGGCTCTTCTATGGCTACACCTTC. As protein: CASSQRTGLFYGYTF. Full variable domain (rest looked up from reference TRBV19 and TRBJ1-2): DGGITQSPKYLFRKEGQNVTLSCEQNLNHDAMYWYRQDPGQGLRLIYYSQIVNDFQKGDIAEGYSVSREKKESFPLTVTSAQKNPTAFYLCASSQRTGLFYGYTFGSGTRLTVV.

The genes are TRBV10-3 and TRBJ2-3, with a tentative D call TRBD2 (6 bases). In germline, CDR1 is ENHRY, CDR2 SYGVKD. With 8 bases removed from V and 2 bases from J, the gap between germline ends came to 14 bases. This CDR3 contains 14 residues. CDR3 in amino acids: CAIGPAGITDTQYF. CDR3 DNA sequence: TGTGCCATCGGCCCAGCGGGCATCACAGATACGCAGTATTTT.

This chain uses TRBV15 with TRBJ2-3, with D hard to call. This CDR3 region has 15 residues. V was trimmed by 0 bases and J by 2 bases, leaving 9 bases between them. Germline CDR1 and CDR2: LNHNV and YYDKDF (reference sequence). The CDR3, as DNA: TGTGCCACCAGCAGAGATCCCACTCTCACAGATACGCAGTATTTT. Amino acids: CATSRDPTLTDTQYF.

J is TRBJ2-6 and V is TRBV28; D gene uncertain. CDR3 length: 15 residues. The germline gives CDR1 MDHEN, CDR2 SYDVKM. Trimming shortened V by 7 bases and J by 1 base, and 11 bases separated the two germline ends. The CDR3 nucleotides read TGTGCCAGCACCCGACTCCGTTCTGGGGCCAACGTCCTGACTTTC. It yields the protein CASTRLRSGANVLTF.

The rearrangement uses TRBV5-1 and TRBJ2-1, with 7 bases matching TRBD1. The CDR3 totals 16 residues. The germline gives CDR1 SGHRS, CDR2 YFSETQ. The trim removed 0 bases at V and 5 bases at J, leaving 8 bases unmatched. CDR3 in DNA: TGCGCCAGCAGCTTGGCTCAGACAGGGAAAAACAATGAGCAGTTCTTC. This translates into CASSLAQTGKNNEQFF.